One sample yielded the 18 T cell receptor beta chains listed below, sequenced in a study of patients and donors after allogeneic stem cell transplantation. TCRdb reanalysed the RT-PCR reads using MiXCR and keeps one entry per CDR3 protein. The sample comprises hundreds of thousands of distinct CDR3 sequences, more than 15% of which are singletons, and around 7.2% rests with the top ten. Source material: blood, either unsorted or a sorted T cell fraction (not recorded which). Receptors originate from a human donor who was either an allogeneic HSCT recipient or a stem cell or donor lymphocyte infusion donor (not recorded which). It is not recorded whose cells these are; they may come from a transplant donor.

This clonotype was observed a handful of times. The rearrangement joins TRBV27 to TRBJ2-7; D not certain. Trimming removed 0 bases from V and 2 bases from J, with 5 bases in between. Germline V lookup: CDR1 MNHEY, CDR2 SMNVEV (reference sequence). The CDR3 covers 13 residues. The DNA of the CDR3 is TGTGCCAGCAGTTTATCCGAGACCTACGAGCAGTACTTC. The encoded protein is CASSLSETYEQYF.

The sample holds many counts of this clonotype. The CDR3 bases are TGCAGTGCTAGGGTGGACAGGGAGCACACTGAAGCTTTCTTT. It is translated as CSARVDREHTEAFF. The chain couples TRBV20-1 to TRBJ1-1; 8 positions agree with TRBD1. CDR3 length: 14 amino acids. Germline CDR1 DFQATT, CDR2 SNEGSKA (reference sequence). The ends lost 3 bases at V and 3 bases at J; junction bases unmatched: 6.

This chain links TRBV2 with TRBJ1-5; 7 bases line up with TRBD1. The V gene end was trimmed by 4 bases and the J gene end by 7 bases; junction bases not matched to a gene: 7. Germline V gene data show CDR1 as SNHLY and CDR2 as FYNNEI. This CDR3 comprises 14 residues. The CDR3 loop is CASSARQGGQPQHF. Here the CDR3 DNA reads TGTGCCAGCAGTGCAAGACAGGGTGGCCAGCCCCAGCATTTT.

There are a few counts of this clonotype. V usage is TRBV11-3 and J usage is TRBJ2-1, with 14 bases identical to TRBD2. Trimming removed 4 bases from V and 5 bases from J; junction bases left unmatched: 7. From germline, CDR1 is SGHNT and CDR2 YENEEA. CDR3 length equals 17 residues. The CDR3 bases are TGTGCCAGCAGCTCGACTAGCGGGAGGGTCACGCACAATGAGCAGTTCTTC. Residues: CASSSTSGRVTHNEQFF.

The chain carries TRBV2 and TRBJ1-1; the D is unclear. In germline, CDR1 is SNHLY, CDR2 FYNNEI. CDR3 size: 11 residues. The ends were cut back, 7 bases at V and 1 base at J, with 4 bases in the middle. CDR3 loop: CASKWNTEAFF. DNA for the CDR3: TGTGCCAGCAAGTGGAACACTGAAGCTTTCTTT.

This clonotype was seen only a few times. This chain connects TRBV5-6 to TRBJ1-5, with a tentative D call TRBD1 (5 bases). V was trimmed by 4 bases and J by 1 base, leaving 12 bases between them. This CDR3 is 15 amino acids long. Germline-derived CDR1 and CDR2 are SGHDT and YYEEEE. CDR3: CASSGAGQSNQPQHF. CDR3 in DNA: TGTGCCAGCAGCGGGGCGGGCCAAAGCAATCAGCCCCAGCATTTT.

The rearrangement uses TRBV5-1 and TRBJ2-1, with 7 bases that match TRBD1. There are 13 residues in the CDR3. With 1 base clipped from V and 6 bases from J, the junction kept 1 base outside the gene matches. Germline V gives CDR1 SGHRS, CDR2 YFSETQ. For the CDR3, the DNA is TGCGCCAGCAGCTTGCCAGGGGGCAATGAGCAGTTCTTC. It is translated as CASSLPGGNEQFF.

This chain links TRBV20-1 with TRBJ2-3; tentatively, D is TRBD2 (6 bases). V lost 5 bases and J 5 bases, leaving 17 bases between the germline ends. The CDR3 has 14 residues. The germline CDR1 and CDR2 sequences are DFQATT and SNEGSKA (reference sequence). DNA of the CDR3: TGCAGTGCTGCCGGGACTCCGTCCGTAGATACGCAGTATTTT. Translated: CSAAGTPSVDTQYF.

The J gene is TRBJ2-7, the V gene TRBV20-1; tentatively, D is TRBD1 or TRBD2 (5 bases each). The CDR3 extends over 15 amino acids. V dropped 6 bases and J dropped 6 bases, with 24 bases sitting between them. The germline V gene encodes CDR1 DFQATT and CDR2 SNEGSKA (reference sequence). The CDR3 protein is CSAPSPGPGRSEQYF. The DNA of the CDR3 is TGCAGTGCCCCCTCCCCGGGACCCGGGCGGTCCGAGCAGTACTTC.

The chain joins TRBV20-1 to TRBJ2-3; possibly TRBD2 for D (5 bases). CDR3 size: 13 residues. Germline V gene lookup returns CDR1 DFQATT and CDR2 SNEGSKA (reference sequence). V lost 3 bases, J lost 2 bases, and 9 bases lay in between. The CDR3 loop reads CSASGVNTDTQYF. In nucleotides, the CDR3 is TGCAGTGCTAGCGGGGTTAACACAGATACGCAGTATTTT.

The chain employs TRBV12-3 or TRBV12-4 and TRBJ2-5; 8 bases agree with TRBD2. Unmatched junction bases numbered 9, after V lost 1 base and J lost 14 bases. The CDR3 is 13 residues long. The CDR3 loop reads CASSLVSAGGLYF. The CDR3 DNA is TGTGCCAGCAGTTTAGTTTCTGCGGGGGGCCTTTACTTC.

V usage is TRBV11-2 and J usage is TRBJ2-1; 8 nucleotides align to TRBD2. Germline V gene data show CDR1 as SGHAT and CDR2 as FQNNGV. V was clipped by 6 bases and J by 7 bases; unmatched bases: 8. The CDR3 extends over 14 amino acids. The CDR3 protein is CASSRAGVINEQFF. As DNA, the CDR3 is TGTGCCAGCAGTCGAGCGGGGGTGATAAATGAGCAGTTCTTC.

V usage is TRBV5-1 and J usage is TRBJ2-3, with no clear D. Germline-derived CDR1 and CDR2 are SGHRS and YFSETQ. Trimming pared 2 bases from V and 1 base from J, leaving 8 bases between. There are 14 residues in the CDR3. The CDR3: CASSFDWGTDTQYF. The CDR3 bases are TGCGCCAGCAGCTTTGACTGGGGCACAGATACGCAGTATTTT.

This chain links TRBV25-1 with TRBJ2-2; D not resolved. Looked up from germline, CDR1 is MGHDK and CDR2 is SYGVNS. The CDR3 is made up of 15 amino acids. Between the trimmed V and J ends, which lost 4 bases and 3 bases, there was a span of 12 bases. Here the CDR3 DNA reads TGTGCCAGCAGTGGAAGGCAGGTGGACACCGGGGAGCTGTTTTTT. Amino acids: CASSGRQVDTGELFF.

CDR3 region: CASSLAPRGTYNEQFF. The CDR3 DNA follows: TGTGCCAGCAGCTTAGCGCCCAGGGGAACCTACAATGAGCAGTTCTTC. This chain joins TRBV7-9 and TRBJ2-1, with D possibly TRBD1 on 6 matching bases. The CDR3 spans 16 residues. Germline lookup yields CDR1 SEHNR and CDR2 FQNEAQ (reference sequence). The V and J ends lost 0 bases and 2 bases respectively, with 11 bases between them.

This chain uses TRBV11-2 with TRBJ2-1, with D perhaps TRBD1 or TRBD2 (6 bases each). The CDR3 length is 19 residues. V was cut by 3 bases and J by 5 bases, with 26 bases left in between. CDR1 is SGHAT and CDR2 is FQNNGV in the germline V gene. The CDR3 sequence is CASSLRGWPTRERDNEQFF. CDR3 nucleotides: TGTGCCAGCAGCTTGAGGGGGTGGCCTACTAGAGAGCGGGACAATGAGCAGTTCTTC.

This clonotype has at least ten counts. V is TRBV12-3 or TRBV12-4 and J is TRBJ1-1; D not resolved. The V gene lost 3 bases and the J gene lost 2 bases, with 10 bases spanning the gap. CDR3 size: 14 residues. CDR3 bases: TGTGCCAGCAGTTTCCGGAGATTTAACACTGAAGCTTTCTTT. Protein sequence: CASSFRRFNTEAFF.

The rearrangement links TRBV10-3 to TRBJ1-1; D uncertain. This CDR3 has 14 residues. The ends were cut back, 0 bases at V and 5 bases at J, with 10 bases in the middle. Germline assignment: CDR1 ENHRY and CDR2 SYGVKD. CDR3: CAISESLVVTEAFF. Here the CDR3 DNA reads TGTGCCATCAGTGAGTCTCTTGTGGTTACTGAAGCTTTCTTT.